What follows are 21 T cell receptor beta chains derived from one specimen sequenced in a study of T cell responses to AZD1222 COVID-19 vaccine. Assay: immunoSEQ multiplex PCR; the TCRdb copy retains only in-frame clones and omits some. The table shows 120,000 or so clones, with 90% occurring only once. The sequenced sample was peripheral blood, obtained on day 0 of MenACWY control vaccination. The receptors stem from an adult in good health.

The rearrangement joins TRBV9 to TRBJ2-1; 9 positions agree with TRBD2. This CDR3 is built from 17 residues. Germline trimming cut 0 bases from V and 4 bases from J; bases unmatched to any gene: 8. Germline V lookup: CDR1 SGDLS, CDR2 YYNGEE. The CDR3 sequence is CASSVVSSTSGYNEQFF. The CDR3 DNA reads as TGTGCCAGCAGCGTAGTTAGCTCGACTAGCGGTTACAATGAGCAGTTCTTC.

The chain carries TRBV6-5 and TRBJ2-7; D may be TRBD1 or TRBD2 (5 bases each). The CDR3 runs to 10 residues. V dropped 10 bases and J dropped 5 bases, with 9 bases sitting between them. Germline V lookup: CDR1 MNHEY, CDR2 SVGAGI. The CDR3 DNA reads as TGTGCCAAGGGACGGCACGAGCAGTACGTC. Translation gives CAKGRHEQYV.

By sample share, this clone is medium-sized. The gene calls are TRBV5-1 and TRBJ2-4; D may be TRBD1 (5 bases). This CDR3 has 12 residues. Trimming removed 4 bases at V and 6 bases at J, with 8 bases between. Germline V gene lookup returns CDR1 SGHRS and CDR2 YFSETQ. The CDR3 loop reads CASSDDRNIQYF. The CDR3, as DNA: TGCGCCAGCAGCGACGACAGAAACATTCAGTACTTC.

This clone turned up a few times. The chain couples TRBV6-2 or TRBV6-3 to TRBJ1-1; D is undetermined. With 0 bases removed from V and 5 bases from J, the gap between germline ends came to 13 bases. Germline CDR1 MNHEY, CDR2 SVGEGT. CDR3 length: 15 residues. Here the CDR3 reads CASSYSGRGSTEAFF. Written as DNA, the CDR3 is TGTGCCAGCAGTTACTCGGGCAGAGGGTCGACTGAAGCTTTCTTT.

This chain joins TRBV5-4 and TRBJ2-7; 8 bases match TRBD2. The CDR3 runs 14 residues. CDR1 is SGHNT, CDR2 YYREEE, per germline (reference sequence). Losses at the gene ends were 5 bases for V and 5 bases for J; bases not matched to a gene: 9. This CDR3 reads CASSLSGRAHEQYF. The CDR3 DNA sequence: TGTGCCAGCAGTCTCTCCGGGAGGGCCCACGAGCAGTACTTC.

This chain links TRBV14 with TRBJ2-1; possibly TRBD1 for D (6 bases). The CDR3 sequence is 13 residues long. The V and J ends lost 6 bases and 7 bases respectively, with 13 bases between them. Germline V lookup: CDR1 SGHDN, CDR2 FVKESK. The chain's CDR3 is CASSAQQGNEQFF. Written as DNA, the CDR3 is TGTGCCAGCAGTGCTCAACAGGGTAATGAGCAGTTCTTC.

A single count supports this clone. The CDR3 DNA follows: TGTGCCAGTAGCGGAGGAGATCAGCCCCAGCATTTT. Protein sequence: CASSGGDQPQHF. The chain carries TRBV19 and TRBJ1-5; no reliable D call. The V gene lost 6 bases and the J gene lost 5 bases, with 8 bases spanning the gap. CDR1 and CDR2 (germline): LNHDA, SQIVND (reference sequence). This CDR3 has 12 amino acids.

The chain links TRBV20-1 to TRBJ2-3; D possibly corresponds to TRBD2 (5 bases). Germline V gene sequence: CDR1 DFQATT, CDR2 SNEGSKA (reference sequence). CDR3 length equals 11 residues. The V gene lost 3 bases and the J gene lost 5 bases, with 6 bases spanning the gap. Written as DNA, the CDR3 is TGCAGTGCTAGGGAGGAAGATACGCAGTATTTT. Its protein is CSAREEDTQYF.

The chain combines TRBV4-2 with TRBJ1-1; D is unclear. Germline CDR1 is LGHNA and CDR2 is YNFKEQ. The V and J ends lost 4 bases and 1 base respectively, with 13 bases between them. The CDR3 length is 15 residues. The CDR3 region is CASSRGRVRNTEAFF. The CDR3 DNA follows: TGTGCCAGCAGCCGCGGTAGAGTCCGGAACACTGAAGCTTTCTTT.

The J gene is TRBJ2-7, the V gene TRBV5-1; 7 bases map to TRBD1. From germline, CDR1 is SGHRS and CDR2 YFSETQ. CDR3 length equals 14 residues. With 3 bases clipped from V and 6 bases from J, the junction kept 9 bases outside the gene matches. The CDR3 DNA is TGCGCCAGCAGCTCCGGACAGGTCCCGGGCGAGCAGTACTTC. Translating gives CASSSGQVPGEQYF.

V gene TRBV5-5 combines with J gene TRBJ2-1; 7 bases line up with TRBD1. This CDR3 has 15 amino acids. Germline-derived CDR1 and CDR2 are SGHKS and YYEKEE (reference sequence). V dropped 0 bases and J dropped 4; count of bases not matched to a gene: 4. CDR3 sequence reads: CASSLGTGVYNEQFF. In DNA, the CDR3 is TGTGCCAGCAGCTTGGGTACAGGGGTTTACAATGAGCAGTTCTTC.

The chain carries TRBV5-3 and TRBJ1-5; 9 bases map to TRBD1. TRBV5-3 is marked as an open reading frame, function uncertain. The J segment lost 2 bases and the V segment lost 4 bases, leaving 7 bases of the junction unmatched. This CDR3 has 16 amino acids. This CDR3 is CARSPTGGVGNQPQHF. The CDR3 nucleotides are TGTGCCAGAAGCCCAACAGGGGGCGTCGGCAATCAGCCCCAGCATTTT.

This clone appeared once. The chain uses TRBV3-1 (or the pseudogene TRBV3-2) and TRBJ2-1, with 9 bases aligning to TRBD1. The germline CDR1 and CDR2 sequences are LGHDT and YNNKEL (reference sequence). The CDR3 sequence is 14 residues long. Losses at the gene ends were 4 bases for V and 9 bases for J; bases not matched to a gene: 7. The CDR3 coding sequence is TGTGCCAGCAGCCCCGGGACAGGGCCCACTGAGCAGTTCTTC. Translated: CASSPGTGPTEQFF.

The rearrangement links TRBV19 to TRBJ1-5; tentative D call: TRBD1 (5 bases). This CDR3 has 15 residues. Germline CDR1 LNHDA, CDR2 SQIVND (reference sequence). V gave up 8 bases and J gave up 5 bases, with 19 bases separating them. The CDR3 region is CASSLSRERDQPQHF. The CDR3 DNA reads TGTGCCAGTTCCTTGAGCAGGGAGCGGGATCAGCCCCAGCATTTT.

The chain couples TRBV5-4 to TRBJ2-3; 10 nucleotides agree with TRBD1. The CDR3 loop spans 14 amino acids. The V segment lost 3 bases and the J segment 6 bases; nucleotides outside the gene matches: 4. CDR1 SGHNT and CDR2 YYREEE come from the germline V gene (reference sequence). The CDR3 DNA is TGTGCCAGCAGCTCAGGACAGGGGGAGGATACGCAGTATTTT. Its translation: CASSSGQGEDTQYF.

The V gene is TRBV28, the J gene TRBJ2-3, with 8 bases identical to TRBD1. The germline CDR1 and CDR2 sequences are MDHEN and SYDVKM. The CDR3 runs 16 residues. Trimming at V came to 7 bases and at J to 9 bases, leaving 18 bases not matched to a gene. The CDR3 here is CASNPPVAGGTRTQYF. The CDR3 region has the DNA TGTGCCAGCAATCCACCTGTGGCAGGGGGCACAAGGACGCAGTATTTT.

The chain links TRBV5-1 to TRBJ2-1, with TRBD1 identical over 8 bases. The trim removed 2 bases at V and 0 bases at J, leaving 1 base unmatched. Germline CDR1 reads SGHRS; CDR2 reads YFSETQ. CDR3 size: 15 residues. CDR3 in DNA: TGCGCCAGCAGCTTAGGGACAGGCTCCTACAATGAGCAGTTCTTC. This encodes CASSLGTGSYNEQFF.

J is TRBJ2-1 and V is TRBV3-1 (or the pseudogene TRBV3-2); 10 bases align to TRBD2. The ends lost 0 bases at V and 3 bases at J; junction bases unmatched: 5. The CDR3 is 17 residues long. Germline-derived CDR1 and CDR2 are LGHDT and YNNKEL (reference sequence). As DNA, the CDR3 is TGTGCCAGCAGCCAAGAGCTAGCGGGAGTAGGCTACAATGAGCAGTTCTTC. Its translation: CASSQELAGVGYNEQFF.

V gene TRBV10-1 combines with J gene TRBJ2-4; D not resolved. With 4 bases removed from V and 0 bases from J, the gap between germline ends came to 10 bases. The germline V gene encodes CDR1 WNHNN and CDR2 SYGVQD (reference sequence). CDR3 length: 15 residues. CDR3 residues: CASSAEPLAKNIQYF. In nucleotides, the CDR3 is TGCGCCAGCAGTGCAGAGCCCCTAGCCAAAAACATTCAGTACTTC.

The chain has TRBV11-2 and TRBJ1-1; no clear D. This CDR3 region has 13 residues. V was trimmed by 3 bases and J by 5 bases, leaving 10 bases between them. Germline V gene data show CDR1 as SGHAT and CDR2 as FQNNGV. DNA of the CDR3: TGTGCCAGCAGCTTCGACCAGGCGACTGAAGCTTTCTTT. Residues: CASSFDQATEAFF.

This clone was recorded once. The chain's CDR3 is CASSPQGGSYNEQFF. The CDR3 nucleotides are TGTGCCAGCAGCCCCCAAGGGGGCTCCTACAATGAGCAGTTCTTC. V is TRBV9 and J is TRBJ2-1, with D perhaps matching TRBD1 (6 bases). Trimming left V 4 bases short and J 0 bases short, with 11 bases between. From germline, CDR1 is SGDLS and CDR2 YYNGEE. The CDR3 is 15 residues long.